This TCR beta chain was observed in a study of regulatory T cells in long-lasting Graves disease. Study at large: More than 5 years of antithyroid drugs with positive TSH receptor antibodies defined persistent Graves' disease. The study, taken as a whole, reports: Researchers reported studying only peripheral blood, not thyroid tissue. Clonotypes that were public and shared totalled some 2,900 in persistent patients versus about 1,000 in new patients.

In the case of this clonotype: The antigen is undetermined.

CDR1 is MNHNS and CDR2 is SASEGT in the germline V gene. The CDR3 length is 13 residues. Trimming pared 4 bases from V and 2 bases from J, leaving 9 bases between. Time point given: persistent/refractory GD, antithyroid drugs over 5 years with positive TRAb. The TCR library was made from RNA that had been extracted from PBMCs in TRIzol. About 9.2 milliliters of peripheral blood were taken and placed in EDTA tubes. Both iRepertoire HTBI primers and Arm-PCR of CDR3 regions were used to build the TCR beta libraries. MiXCR was run by TCRdb on the multiplex PCR reads, yielding one entry per CDR3 protein. This table has around 300,000 distinct CDR3 sequences, 22% appearing once.

The receptor was isolated from a female donor with Graves disease. This rearrangement joins TRBV6-1 to TRBJ2-7; D could derive from TRBD1 or TRBD2 (6 bases each). Sequenced material: peripheral blood mononuclear cells (PBMCs), taken when the disease was refractory, from a patient treated with antithyroid drugs. CDR3 DNA sequence: TGTGCCAGCAGTGGCGGGACACCCTACGAGCAGTACTTC. This codes for CASSGGTPYEQYF.